Below, 21 T cell receptor beta chains from the same sample are listed, as sequenced in a study of blood T cell repertoires in COVID-19. TCRdb's copy holds only in-frame clones and misses some; the assay was immunoSEQ multiplex PCR. Of under 100,000 clones detected, about four fifths appear once; the ten largest clones hold approximately 12%. The specimen was peripheral blood. The receptor set was obtained from a woman aged 40 to 50 with active or convalescent COVID-19.

This clone was recorded only once. This sequence joins TRBV20-1 and TRBJ2-3; D is uncertain. The germline gives CDR1 DFQATT, CDR2 SNEGSKA (reference sequence). The CDR3 runs to 15 residues. The ends were cut back, 3 bases at V and 2 bases at J, with 15 bases in the middle. The CDR3 nucleotides read TGCAGTGCTAGTGGGCTCACCCTTTACACAGATACGCAGTATTTT. Encoded protein: CSASGLTLYTDTQYF.

This clone was seen a single time. The rearrangement joins TRBV12-5 to TRBJ2-3; 10 positions agree with TRBD2. After removal of 6 bases from V and 1 base from J, the junction contained 7 bases not matched to a gene. The CDR3 loop spans 16 amino acids. Germline assignment: CDR1 LGHNT and CDR2 FRNRAP. This CDR3 is CASGLGLAMGTDTQYF. In nucleotides, the CDR3 is TGTGCTAGTGGCCTGGGACTAGCGATGGGCACAGATACGCAGTATTTT.

This clone was detected ten times or more. V usage is TRBV28 and J usage is TRBJ1-5, with D unclear. Trimming pared 7 bases from V and 5 bases from J, leaving 27 bases between. Germline V gene data show CDR1 as MDHEN and CDR2 as SYDVKM. The CDR3 is 18 residues long. In DNA, the CDR3 is TGTGCCAGCACCTTAGGAGGTCTAGCAGGTTGGTATGATCAGCCCCAGCATTTT. Amino acid sequence: CASTLGGLAGWYDQPQHF.

The V gene is TRBV2, the J gene TRBJ1-4; possible D gene TRBD1, 6 bases. V was cut by 5 bases and J by 3 bases, with 10 bases left in between. Germline assignment: CDR1 SNHLY and CDR2 FYNNEI. The CDR3 consists of 14 residues. The DNA of the CDR3 is TGTGCCAGCAGTTTCCAGGGGTCTAATGAAAAACTGTTTTTT. Translated, it gives CASSFQGSNEKLFF.

The J gene is TRBJ2-1, the V gene TRBV5-5; 9 nucleotides line up with TRBD1. V shed 4 bases and J 7 bases; nucleotides not matched to a gene: 12. Germline assignment: CDR1 SGHKS and CDR2 YYEKEE (reference sequence). The CDR3 runs 16 residues. CDR3 residues: CASSIQYRGLGNEQFF. CDR3 DNA: TGTGCCAGCAGCATTCAGTACAGGGGGCTAGGGAATGAGCAGTTCTTC.

The genes are TRBV27 and TRBJ1-6; TRBD1 is a possible D gene (5 bases). The CDR3 runs 15 residues. CDR1 is MNHEY, CDR2 SMNVEV, per germline (reference sequence). V shed 8 bases and J shed 1 base, with 12 bases lying between them. Here the CDR3 reads CASRIRGSYNSPLHF. The CDR3 DNA reads TGTGCCAGCCGAATAAGGGGTTCCTATAATTCACCCCTCCACTTT.

The chain couples TRBV30 to TRBJ1-3; D is undetermined. The ends were cut back, 4 bases at V and 2 bases at J, with 9 bases in the middle. The CDR3 contains 13 residues. Germline CDR1 and CDR2: GTSNPN and SVGIG (reference sequence). CDR3 protein: CAWNRGTGNTIYF. The DNA of the CDR3 is TGTGCCTGGAACCGGGGAACTGGAAACACCATATATTTT.

The chain is built from TRBV2 and TRBJ2-7; TRBD1 aligns across 7 bases. Germline CDR1 SNHLY, CDR2 FYNNEI. The CDR3 sequence is 14 residues long. Germline trimming cut 6 bases from V and 3 bases from J; bases unmatched to any gene: 8. As DNA, the CDR3 is TGTGCCAGCAGAAAGCAGACAGGGTACTACGAGCAGTACTTC. This gives the protein CASRKQTGYYEQYF.

CDR3 DNA sequence: TGTGCCACCCTGGGGGGCGGGAGGACGGATACGCAGTATTTT. This encodes CATLGGGRTDTQYF. This chain joins TRBV27 and TRBJ2-3; TRBD2 agrees at 8 bases. V shed 10 bases, J shed 6 bases, and the junction held 12 bases outside the gene matches. This CDR3 has 14 residues. Germline assignment: CDR1 MNHEY and CDR2 SMNVEV (reference sequence).

The rearrangement joins TRBV19 to TRBJ2-1; 7 nucleotides match TRBD2. This CDR3 has 15 amino acids. Germline CDR1 and CDR2: LNHDA and SQIVND (reference sequence). The V and J ends lost 2 bases and 9 bases, in that order; junction bases with no gene match: 10. CDR3 nucleotide sequence: TGTGCCAGTAGTATAAGGCGGGAGTCCAGCGGTGAGCAGTTCTTC. It specifies CASSIRRESSGEQFF.

The rearrangement joins TRBV15 to TRBJ1-1; 7 bases align to TRBD1. The germline gives CDR1 LNHNV, CDR2 YYDKDF (reference sequence). The V gene end was trimmed by 4 bases and the J gene end by 4 bases; junction bases not matched to a gene: 9. The length of the CDR3 is 15 residues. CDR3 protein: CATSNPTGVPTEAFF. The CDR3 DNA follows: TGTGCCACCAGCAACCCCACAGGGGTCCCCACTGAAGCTTTCTTT.

The chain couples TRBV3-1 (or the pseudogene TRBV3-2) to TRBJ1-3; D is undetermined. Trimming pared 1 base from V and 1 base from J, leaving 5 bases between. The CDR3 is 14 amino acids. CDR1 and CDR2 (germline): LGHDT, YNNKEL (reference sequence). CDR3 sequence (DNA): TGTGCCAGCAGCCAAGGAGGGTCTGGAAACACCATATATTTT. This sequence encodes CASSQGGSGNTIYF.

The gene calls are TRBV5-6 and TRBJ1-5; 12 positions agree with TRBD1. The CDR3 loop spans 19 amino acids. Germline assignment: CDR1 SGHDT and CDR2 YYEEEE. Trimming removed 4 bases from V and 0 bases from J; junction bases left unmatched: 11. As DNA, the CDR3 is TGTGCCAGCAGCCTCTGGAGTGGGACAGGGGGCGATAGCAATCAGCCCCAGCATTTT. Residues: CASSLWSGTGGDSNQPQHF.

This clone occurred a few times. The rearrangement uses TRBV27 and TRBJ2-5; 7 bases match TRBD2. This CDR3 comprises 16 residues. Trimming removed 8 bases from V and 5 bases from J; junction bases left unmatched: 17. Germline V gives CDR1 MNHEY, CDR2 SMNVEV (reference sequence). For the CDR3, the DNA is TGTGCCAGCTCTAGGGGCGGGAGTTATCTAGGGGAGACCCAGTACTTC. Translation: CASSRGGSYLGETQYF.

J is TRBJ1-3 and V is TRBV7-9; D not certain. CDR1 and CDR2 from the germline V gene are SEHNR and FQNEAQ (reference sequence). V was cut by 1 base and J by 0 bases, with 4 bases left in between. The CDR3 sequence is 14 residues long. The CDR3 is CASSLGHSGNTIYF. CDR3 nucleotide sequence: TGTGCCAGCAGCTTAGGGCACTCTGGAAACACCATATATTTT.

The chain links TRBV6-5 to TRBJ1-2; D may be TRBD1 (5 bases). The CDR3 sequence is 13 residues long. Germline V CDR1 and CDR2: MNHEY, SVGAGI. Trimming took off 4 bases at V and 7 bases at J, with 13 bases between the two ends. The CDR3 protein is CASSSPLRGGYTF. CDR3 DNA sequence: TGTGCCAGCAGTTCGCCCTTAAGGGGTGGCTACACCTTC.

V gene TRBV5-1 combines with J gene TRBJ2-5, with D perhaps matching TRBD2 (5 bases). Germline CDR1 is SGHRS and CDR2 is YFSETQ. This CDR3 contains 14 residues. Trimming took off 4 bases at V and 5 bases at J, with 15 bases between the two ends. CDR3 sequence: CASSRTPASETQYF. The CDR3 coding sequence is TGCGCCAGCAGCCGGACTCCAGCGAGCGAGACCCAGTACTTC.

In this sample, this clone turned up once. V is TRBV11-2 and J is TRBJ2-7, with 8 bases matching TRBD2. Germline lookup yields CDR1 SGHAT and CDR2 FQNNGV. Trimming took 3 bases from V and 3 from J; bases not matched to a gene: 7. This CDR3 has 15 residues. The CDR3 sequence: CASSFSRGAFYEQYF. The CDR3 DNA sequence: TGTGCCAGCAGCTTCTCGCGGGGGGCCTTCTACGAGCAGTACTTC. Full variable domain (remainder filled in from reference TRBV11-2 and TRBJ2-7): EAGVAQSPRYKIIEKRQSVAFWCNPISGHATLYWYQQILGQGPKLLIQFQNNGVVDDSQLPKDRFSAERLKGVDSTLKIQPAKLEDSAVYLCASSFSRGAFYEQYFGPGTRLTVT.

V is TRBV6-5 and J is TRBJ1-6; TRBD1 matches at 9 bases. Germline-derived CDR1 and CDR2 are MNHEY and SVGAGI. The length of the CDR3 is 16 residues. J lost 8 bases, V lost 4 bases, and 9 bases had no gene match. The CDR3 sequence: CASSWTGATRDSPLHF. In DNA, the CDR3 is TGTGCCAGCAGTTGGACAGGGGCGACTAGAGATTCACCCCTCCACTTT.

The sample holds a few counts of this clone. J is TRBJ1-2 and V is TRBV6-6, with 8 bases fitting TRBD1. Germline assignment: CDR1 MNHNY and CDR2 SVGAGI (reference sequence). J was trimmed by 8 bases and V by 7 bases; bases with no gene match: 9. CDR3 length: 13 amino acids. The CDR3 here is CASTATGEIGYTF. In DNA, the CDR3 is TGTGCCAGCACCGCGACAGGGGAGATCGGCTACACCTTC.

V gene TRBV19 combines with J gene TRBJ2-2, with D perhaps TRBD1 (6 bases). Germline CDR1 reads LNHDA; CDR2 reads SQIVND (reference sequence). V was pared by 6 bases and J by 2 bases, with 13 bases between. CDR3 length: 15 amino acids. The DNA for the CDR3 is TGTGCCAGTAGACATGGGGGACAAAACACCGGGGAGCTGTTTTTT. Translating it yields CASRHGGQNTGELFF.